The TCR beta chain under discussion was sequenced for a study of blood T cell repertoires in COVID-19. Overall study context: The United States, Italy and Spain were the sources of the acute and convalescent COVID-19 samples. From T cells, B-cell-depleted T cells, or PBMCs came the material, which was cDNA or gDNA.

CDR1 is MNHNY and CDR2 is SVGAGI in the germline V gene (reference sequence). Trimming stripped 5 bases from V and 2 bases from J, with 12 bases between. This CDR3 comprises 14 residues. As originally analysed: Estimates of nucleated cell counts were drawn from the amplification of reference gene primers. Assay: immunoSEQ multiplex PCR; the TCRdb copy retains only in-frame clones and omits some. That table supplies the V and J calls and clone size; D and trimming were determined from the DNA. The sample has hundreds of thousands of clones, around 86% seen once. This clone was seen just once. This chain connects TRBV6-6 to TRBJ1-2; D not certain. Sequenced sample: peripheral blood. The source is a man in his 70s with acute or convalescent COVID-19. The CDR3 nucleotides are TGTGCCAGCAGTCTGGCGGGGAACAACTATGGCTACACCTTC. Translated, it gives CASSLAGNNYGYTF.